This T cell receptor (beta chain) was retrieved from a study of blood T cells in healthy people across ages. CDR3 length equals 13 residues. CDR1 and CDR2 from the germline V gene are SNHLY and FYNNEI. The V end was cut by 5 bases, the J end by 8 bases, with 15 bases between. It was with a sample-barcoded 5' primer and a J-beta primer mix that a second PCR of about 7 to 12 cycles was run. TCRdb fed the 5' RACE reads into MiXCR, producing one record per CDR3 protein. The sample has fewer than 2 million distinct CDR3 sequences, 35% to 50% seen once. The TCR comes from a human donor in good health. The sample comprised blood. The chain carries TRBV2 and TRBJ1-2; D call uncertain. The CDR3 loop is CASSSEAVGGYTF. The CDR3 DNA reads TGTGCCAGCAGTTCCGAGGCCGTAGGAGGCTACACCTTC.